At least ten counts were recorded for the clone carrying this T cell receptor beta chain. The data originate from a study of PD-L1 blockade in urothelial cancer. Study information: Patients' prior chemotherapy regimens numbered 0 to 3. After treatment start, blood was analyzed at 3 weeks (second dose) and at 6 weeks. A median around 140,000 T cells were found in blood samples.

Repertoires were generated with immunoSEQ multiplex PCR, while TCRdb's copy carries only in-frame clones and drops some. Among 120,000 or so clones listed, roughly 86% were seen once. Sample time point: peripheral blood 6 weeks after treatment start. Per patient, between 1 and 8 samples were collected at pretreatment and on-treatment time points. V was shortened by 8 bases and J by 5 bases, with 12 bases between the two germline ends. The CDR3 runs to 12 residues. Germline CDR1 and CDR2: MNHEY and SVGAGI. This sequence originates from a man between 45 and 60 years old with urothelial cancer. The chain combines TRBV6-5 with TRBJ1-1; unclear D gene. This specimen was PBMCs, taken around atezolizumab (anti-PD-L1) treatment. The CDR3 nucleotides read TGTGCCAGCCTCGGGATTGGGACTGAAGCTTTCTTT. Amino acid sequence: CASLGIGTEAFF.